A single sample gave rise to the 18 T cell receptor beta chains below, sequenced in a study of blood T cell repertoires in COVID-19. Clones were sequenced by immunoSEQ multiplex PCR, and TCRdb holds only the in-frame ones, with some missing. The profile shows some 45,000 clones, roughly 84% of them singletons. Material: peripheral blood. These receptors all stem from a woman aged 80 or older with acute or convalescent COVID-19.

This chain links TRBV3-1 (or the pseudogene TRBV3-2) with TRBJ2-3; 8 positions agree with TRBD2. The CDR3 is 15 amino acids. The germline V gene encodes CDR1 LGHDT and CDR2 YNNKEL (reference sequence). Trimming took 5 bases from V and 2 from J; bases not matched to a gene: 6. CDR3 bases: TGTGCCAGCAGCTTCGGGGGGGATGTCACAGATACGCAGTATTTT. Its translation: CASSFGGDVTDTQYF.

The V gene is TRBV11-2, the J gene TRBJ2-2; possible D gene TRBD2, 5 bases. Germline V CDR1 and CDR2: SGHAT, FQNNGV. This CDR3 contains 12 residues. Between the trimmed V and J ends, which lost 2 bases and 10 bases, there was a span of 8 bases. Written as DNA, the CDR3 is TGTGCCAGCAGCTTAATTAGCGAGGAGCTGTTTTTT. Translated: CASSLISEELFF.

V and J are TRBV6-4 and TRBJ2-1; 8 bases align to TRBD1. This CDR3 has 14 amino acids. After removal of 6 bases from V and 8 bases from J, the junction contained 9 bases not matched to a gene. The V gene's germline CDR1 is MRHNA and CDR2 SNTAGT. The chain's CDR3 is CASSHTQGADEQFF. The DNA for the CDR3 is TGTGCCAGCAGCCACACCCAGGGGGCTGATGAGCAGTTCTTC.

The chain's CDR3 is CASSVRTATNEKLFF. The DNA of the CDR3 is TGTGCCAGCTCGGTGAGGACAGCAACTAATGAAAAACTGTTTTTT. V and J are TRBV19 and TRBJ1-4; D might be TRBD1 (6 bases). The CDR3 runs to 15 residues. The germline gives CDR1 LNHDA, CDR2 SQIVND (reference sequence). Trimming shortened V by 9 bases and J by 0 bases, and 14 bases separated the two germline ends.

The V call is TRBV7-2, the J call TRBJ1-2; 7 nucleotides align to TRBD1. Germline V gene data show CDR1 as SGHTA and CDR2 as FQGNSA. J was trimmed by 2 bases and V by 5 bases; bases with no gene match: 11. The CDR3 contains 16 residues. CDR3 DNA sequence: TGTGCCAGCAGCCGTGGACAGGCTAGATCCAACTATGGCTACACCTTC. Amino acid sequence: CASSRGQARSNYGYTF.

Only one count was recorded for this clone. The genes are TRBV3-1 (or the pseudogene TRBV3-2) and TRBJ1-1; D unresolved. CDR1 and CDR2 (germline): LGHDT, YNNKEL (reference sequence). V was cut by 4 bases and J by 8 bases, with 11 bases left in between. The CDR3 contains 12 residues. CDR3 amino acids: CASSRGLNEAFF. The CDR3 DNA sequence: TGTGCCAGCAGCCGAGGACTCAACGAAGCTTTCTTT.

This chain uses TRBV9 with TRBJ2-7, with 7 bases matching TRBD2. This CDR3 is built from 14 residues. Germline assignment: CDR1 SGDLS and CDR2 YYNGEE. With V trimmed by 4 bases and J by 0 bases, 4 bases remained unmatched. The CDR3 DNA sequence: TGTGCCAGCAGCAAGAGCGGGACCTCCTACGAGCAGTACTTC. Its protein product is CASSKSGTSYEQYF. The variable domain in full, completed from reference TRBV9 and TRBJ2-7, reads DSGVTQTPKHLITATGQRVTLRCSPRSGDLSVYWYQQSLDQGLQFLIQYYNGEERAKGNILERFSAQQFPDLHSELNLSSLELGDSALYFCASSKSGTSYEQYFGPGTRLTVT.

V and J are TRBV5-1 and TRBJ2-1, with 7 bases aligning to TRBD2. CDR3 size: 15 residues. Trimming cost V 4 bases and J 2 bases; bases outside gene matches: 6. Per germline, CDR1 SGHRS and CDR2 YFSETQ. The CDR3 coding sequence is TGCGCCAGCAGCCTGATGGCGGGAGCCTACAATGAGCAGTTCTTC. Translating it yields CASSLMAGAYNEQFF.

The V call is TRBV5-3, the J call TRBJ2-3; TRBD2 might be the D (5 bases). TRBV5-3 is reported as an ORF; its role is uncertain. The CDR3 contains 14 residues. V was clipped by 3 bases and J by 6 bases, with 14 bases between them. The DNA of the CDR3 is TGTGCCAGAAGCTCCCAGAACCGGAGGGATACGCAGTATTTT. It translates to CARSSQNRRDTQYF.

J is TRBJ2-3 and V is TRBV19; D is perhaps TRBD2 (5 bases). There are 16 residues in the CDR3. V lost 5 bases, J lost 2 bases, and 17 bases lay in between. CDR1 is LNHDA and CDR2 is SQIVND in the germline V gene (reference sequence). CDR3 loop: CASSQLGNAPTDTQYF. The CDR3 DNA reads as TGTGCCAGTAGTCAACTAGGAAATGCCCCCACAGATACGCAGTATTTT.

The chain employs TRBV28 and TRBJ1-6; 7 positions match TRBD1. Germline CDR1 reads MDHEN; CDR2 reads SYDVKM. Losses at the gene ends were 5 bases for V and 8 bases for J; bases not matched to a gene: 6. The CDR3 covers 14 residues. This CDR3 is CASSPTGTDSPLHF. Here the CDR3 DNA reads TGTGCCAGCAGTCCGACAGGGACAGATTCACCCCTCCACTTT.

The CDR3, as DNA: TGTGCCAGCAGTGAAGCAGGGCTGAGAGGCTACACCTTC. The encoded protein is CASSEAGLRGYTF. V is TRBV25-1 and J is TRBJ1-2, with D possibly being TRBD1 (5 bases). The germline CDR1 and CDR2 sequences are MGHDK and SYGVNS. V gave up 2 bases and J gave up 8 bases, with 12 bases separating them. The CDR3 is 13 amino acids.

This clone turned up a few times. This sequence joins TRBV2 and TRBJ1-4; TRBD1 might be the D (6 bases). Trimming took off 2 bases at V and 4 bases at J, with 14 bases between the two ends. The V gene's germline CDR1 is SNHLY and CDR2 FYNNEI. This CDR3 has 16 amino acids. The CDR3 loop is CASSEMGARNNEKLFF. The CDR3 DNA reads as TGTGCCAGCAGTGAAATGGGGGCGCGGAATAATGAAAAACTGTTTTTT.

This clone was detected only a few times. This rearrangement joins TRBV21-1 to TRBJ2-1; no check of the table's D call, TRBD2, against the DNA was made. TRBV21-1 is flagged as a pseudogene. The CDR3 covers 16 residues. The CDR3 reads CASRTSGPPGYGEQFF. CDR3 in DNA: TGTGCCAGCCGGACTAGCGGTCCCCCGGGGTACGGTGAGCAGTTCTTC.

The chain uses TRBV6-5 and TRBJ2-1; the match to TRBD2 covers 11 bases. This CDR3 region has 15 residues. In germline, CDR1 is MNHEY, CDR2 SVGAGI. V lost 5 bases to trimming and J lost 6 bases; unmatched junction nucleotides: 6. CDR3 protein: CASSNSGRASNEQFF. CDR3 nucleotide sequence: TGTGCCAGCAGTAATAGCGGGAGGGCCAGCAATGAGCAGTTCTTC.

The chain has TRBV5-6 and TRBJ2-4, with TRBD1 identical over 7 bases. Germline lookup yields CDR1 SGHDT and CDR2 YYEEEE. V lost 5 bases, J lost 0 bases, and 11 bases stayed unmatched. The CDR3 extends over 17 amino acids. CDR3 DNA sequence: TGTGCCAGCAGTCATGGACAGGTCGTCCTAGCCAAAAACATTCAGTACTTC. Protein: CASSHGQVVLAKNIQYF. The variable domain in full, with the rest retrieved from reference TRBV5-6 and TRBJ2-4, is DAGVTQSPTHLIKTRGQQVTLRCSPKSGHDTVSWYQQALGQGPQFIFQYYEEEERQRGNFPDRFSGHQFPNYSSELNVNALLLGDSALYLCASSHGQVVLAKNIQYFGAGTRLSVL.

The J gene is TRBJ2-7, the V gene TRBV27, with 10 bases identical to TRBD1. This CDR3 spans 15 amino acids. The V gene end was trimmed by 0 bases and the J gene end by 7 bases; junction bases not matched to a gene: 6. From germline, CDR1 is MNHEY and CDR2 SMNVEV (reference sequence). The CDR3 region has the DNA TGTGCCAGCAGTTTATCTCGGGACAGGGGCGGGGAGCAGTACTTC. This gives the protein CASSLSRDRGGEQYF.

The chain is built from TRBV12-5 and TRBJ2-7; 9 bases are shared with TRBD2. Trimming took 6 bases from V and 3 from J; bases not matched to a gene: 3. CDR1 is LGHNT, CDR2 FRNRAP, per germline. This CDR3 has 13 amino acids. The CDR3 DNA is TGTGCTAGTGGCAATAGCGGGAGCTACGAGCAGTACTTC. It codes for CASGNSGSYEQYF.